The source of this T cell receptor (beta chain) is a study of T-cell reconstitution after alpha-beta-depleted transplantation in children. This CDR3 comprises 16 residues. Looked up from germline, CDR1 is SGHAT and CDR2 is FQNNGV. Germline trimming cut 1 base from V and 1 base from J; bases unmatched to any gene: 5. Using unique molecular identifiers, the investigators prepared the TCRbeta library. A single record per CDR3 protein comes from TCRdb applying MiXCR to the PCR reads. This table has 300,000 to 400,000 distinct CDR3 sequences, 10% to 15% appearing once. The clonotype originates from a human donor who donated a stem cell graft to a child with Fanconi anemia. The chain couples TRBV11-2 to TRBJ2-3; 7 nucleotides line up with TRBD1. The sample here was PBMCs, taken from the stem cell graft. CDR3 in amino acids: CASSLGGTARTDTQYF. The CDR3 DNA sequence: TGTGCCAGCAGCTTAGGGGGGACAGCCCGCACAGATACGCAGTATTTT.